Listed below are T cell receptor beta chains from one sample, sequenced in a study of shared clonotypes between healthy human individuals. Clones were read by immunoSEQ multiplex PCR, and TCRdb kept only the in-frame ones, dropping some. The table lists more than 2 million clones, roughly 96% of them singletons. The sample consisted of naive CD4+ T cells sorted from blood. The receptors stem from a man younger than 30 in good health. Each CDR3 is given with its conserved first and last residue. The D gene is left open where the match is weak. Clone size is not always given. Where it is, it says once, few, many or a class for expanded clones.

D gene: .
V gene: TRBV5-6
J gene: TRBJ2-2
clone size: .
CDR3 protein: CASSLEDRVTGELFF
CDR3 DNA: TGTGCCAGCAGCTTGGAGGACAGAGTAACCGGGGAGCTGTTTTTT

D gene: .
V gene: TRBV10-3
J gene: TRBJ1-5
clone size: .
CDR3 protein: CAISSSSYQPQHF
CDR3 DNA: TGTGCCATCAGTAGCAGTTCTTATCAGCCCCAGCATTTT

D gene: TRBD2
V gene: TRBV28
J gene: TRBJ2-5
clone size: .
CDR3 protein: CASSLPGGGYRETQYF
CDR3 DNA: TGTGCCAGCAGTTTACCTGGCGGGGGGTACCGAGAGACCCAGTACTTC

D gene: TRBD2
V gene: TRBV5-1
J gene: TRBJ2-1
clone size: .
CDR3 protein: CASSRVAGGFEQFF
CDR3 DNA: TGCGCCAGCAGCCGTGTAGCGGGGGGATTTGAGCAGTTCTTC

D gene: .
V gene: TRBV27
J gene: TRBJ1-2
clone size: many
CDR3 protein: CASSFRGADYGYTF
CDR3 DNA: TGTGCCAGCAGTTTTCGGGGGGCCGACTATGGCTACACCTTC

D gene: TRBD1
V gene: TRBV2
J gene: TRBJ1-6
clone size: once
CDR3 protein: CAGGTGRNSPLHF
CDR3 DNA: TGTGCCGGAGGGACAGGACGCAATTCACCCCTCCACTTT

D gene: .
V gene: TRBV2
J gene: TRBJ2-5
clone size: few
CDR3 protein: CASSESAVQETQYF
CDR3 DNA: TGTGCCAGCAGTGAATCGGCGGTCCAAGAGACCCAGTACTTC

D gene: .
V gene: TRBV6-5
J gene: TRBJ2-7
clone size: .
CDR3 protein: CASSYSIGDPASEQYF
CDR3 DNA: TGTGCCAGCAGTTACTCGATAGGGGACCCCGCGAGCGAGCAGTACTTC

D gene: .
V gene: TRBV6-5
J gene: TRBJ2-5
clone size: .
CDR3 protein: CASYRTPQETQYF
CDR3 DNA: TGTGCCAGCTATCGAACACCCCAAGAGACCCAGTACTTC

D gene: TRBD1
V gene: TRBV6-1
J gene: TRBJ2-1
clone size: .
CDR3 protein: CASSRQGLSYNEQFF
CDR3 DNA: TGTGCCAGCAGCCGACAGGGTCTCTCCTACAATGAGCAGTTCTTC

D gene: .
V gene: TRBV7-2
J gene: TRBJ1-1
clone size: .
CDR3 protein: CASSFILYQEAFF
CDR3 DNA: TGTGCCAGCAGCTTTATTCTTTACCAGGAAGCTTTCTTT

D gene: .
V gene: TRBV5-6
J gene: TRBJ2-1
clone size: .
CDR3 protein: CASSSLRTYNEQFF
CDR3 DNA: TGTGCCAGCAGCAGTCTAAGGACGTACAATGAGCAGTTCTTC